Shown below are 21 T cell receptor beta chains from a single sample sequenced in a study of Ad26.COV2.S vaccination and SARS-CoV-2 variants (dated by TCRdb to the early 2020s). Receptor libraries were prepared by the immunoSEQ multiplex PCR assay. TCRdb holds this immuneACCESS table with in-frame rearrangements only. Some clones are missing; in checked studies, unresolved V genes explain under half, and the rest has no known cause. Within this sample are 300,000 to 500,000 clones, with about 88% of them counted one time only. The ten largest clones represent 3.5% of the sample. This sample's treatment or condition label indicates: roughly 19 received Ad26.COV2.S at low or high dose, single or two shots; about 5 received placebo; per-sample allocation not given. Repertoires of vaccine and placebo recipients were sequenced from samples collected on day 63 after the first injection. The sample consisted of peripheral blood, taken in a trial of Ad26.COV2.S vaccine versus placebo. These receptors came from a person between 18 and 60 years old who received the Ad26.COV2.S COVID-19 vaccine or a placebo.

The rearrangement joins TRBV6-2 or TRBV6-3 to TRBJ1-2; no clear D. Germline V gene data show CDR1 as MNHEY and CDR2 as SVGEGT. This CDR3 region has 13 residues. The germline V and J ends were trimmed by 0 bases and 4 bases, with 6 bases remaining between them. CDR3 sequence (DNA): TGTGCCAGCAGTTACTCCCAGGTCTATGGCTACACCTTC. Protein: CASSYSQVYGYTF.

CDR3 nucleotide sequence: TGTGCCAGCAGCTTCCGACAGGGGGCAAGTATAGTCAAAAACATTCAGTACTTC. Its translation: CASSFRQGASIVKNIQYF. V gene TRBV5-4 combines with J gene TRBJ2-4; 10 positions agree with TRBD1. Germline V lookup: CDR1 SGHNT, CDR2 YYREEE (reference sequence). The V gene end was trimmed by 2 bases and the J gene end by 3 bases; junction bases not matched to a gene: 11. The CDR3 contains 18 residues.

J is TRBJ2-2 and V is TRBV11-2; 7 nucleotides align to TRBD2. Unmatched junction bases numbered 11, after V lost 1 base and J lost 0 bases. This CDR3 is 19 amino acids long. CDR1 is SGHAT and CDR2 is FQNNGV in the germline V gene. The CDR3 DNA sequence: TGTGCCAGCAGCTTAGGACACTTGGGGGGGACGACGAACACCGGGGAGCTGTTTTTT. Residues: CASSLGHLGGTTNTGELFF.

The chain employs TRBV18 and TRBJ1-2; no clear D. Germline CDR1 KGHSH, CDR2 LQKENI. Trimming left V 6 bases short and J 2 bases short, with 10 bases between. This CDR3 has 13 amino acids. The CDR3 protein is CASSDSDNYGYTF. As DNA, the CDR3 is TGTGCCAGCTCGGATTCTGACAACTATGGCTACACCTTC.

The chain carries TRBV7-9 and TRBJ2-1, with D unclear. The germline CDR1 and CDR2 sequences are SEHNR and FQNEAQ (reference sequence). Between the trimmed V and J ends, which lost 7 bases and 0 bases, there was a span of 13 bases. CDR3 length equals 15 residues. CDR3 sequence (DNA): TGTGCCAGCACCGTTGACGTTAGCTCCTACAATGAGCAGTTCTTC. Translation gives CASTVDVSSYNEQFF.

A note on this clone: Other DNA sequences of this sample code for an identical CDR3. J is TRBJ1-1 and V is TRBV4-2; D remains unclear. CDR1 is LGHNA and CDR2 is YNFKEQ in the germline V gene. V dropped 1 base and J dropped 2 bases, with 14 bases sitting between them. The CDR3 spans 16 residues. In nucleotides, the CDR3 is TGTGCCAGCAGCCAAGCTGGTCGGGATGACAACACTGAAGCTTTCTTT. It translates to CASSQAGRDDNTEAFF.

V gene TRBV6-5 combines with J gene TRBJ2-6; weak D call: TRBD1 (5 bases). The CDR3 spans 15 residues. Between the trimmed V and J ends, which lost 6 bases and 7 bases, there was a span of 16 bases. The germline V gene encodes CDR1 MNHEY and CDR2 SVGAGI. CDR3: CASSPTSGAANVLTF. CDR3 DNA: TGTGCCAGCAGCCCCACAAGTGGGGCCGCCAACGTCCTGACTTTC.

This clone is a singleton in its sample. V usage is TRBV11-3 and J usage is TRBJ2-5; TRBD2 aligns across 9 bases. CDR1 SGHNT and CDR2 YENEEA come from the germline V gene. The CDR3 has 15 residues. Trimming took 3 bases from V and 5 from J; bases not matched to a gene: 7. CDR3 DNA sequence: TGTGCCAGCAGCTTTAGCGGGGGCGGAGGGGAGACCCAGTACTTC. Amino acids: CASSFSGGGGETQYF.

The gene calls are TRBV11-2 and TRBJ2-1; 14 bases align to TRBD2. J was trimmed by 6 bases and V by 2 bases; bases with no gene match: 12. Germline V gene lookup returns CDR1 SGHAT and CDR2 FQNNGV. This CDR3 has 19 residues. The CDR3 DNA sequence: TGTGCCAGCAGCTTAACGAACCTTCCCGGACTAGCGGGGGGCAATGAGCAGTTCTTC. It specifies CASSLTNLPGLAGGNEQFF.

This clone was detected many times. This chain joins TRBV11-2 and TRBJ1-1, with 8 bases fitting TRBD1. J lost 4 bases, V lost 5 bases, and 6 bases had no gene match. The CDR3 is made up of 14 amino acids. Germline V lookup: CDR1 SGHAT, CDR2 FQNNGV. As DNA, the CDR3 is TGTGCCAGCAGCCCCACAGGGGGGGCCACTGAAGCTTTCTTT. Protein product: CASSPTGGATEAFF.

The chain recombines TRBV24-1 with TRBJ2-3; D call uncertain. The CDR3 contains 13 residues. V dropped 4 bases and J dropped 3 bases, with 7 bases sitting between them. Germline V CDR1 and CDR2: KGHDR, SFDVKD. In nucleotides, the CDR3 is TGTGCCACCAGTGAGATTACTACAGATACGCAGTATTTT. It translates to CATSEITTDTQYF.

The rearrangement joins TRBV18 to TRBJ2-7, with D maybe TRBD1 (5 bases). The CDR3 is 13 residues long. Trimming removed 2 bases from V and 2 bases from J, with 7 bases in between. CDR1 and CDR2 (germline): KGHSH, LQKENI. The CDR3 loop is CASSPGQTYEQYF. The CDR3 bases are TGTGCCAGCTCACCAGGACAAACCTACGAGCAGTACTTC.

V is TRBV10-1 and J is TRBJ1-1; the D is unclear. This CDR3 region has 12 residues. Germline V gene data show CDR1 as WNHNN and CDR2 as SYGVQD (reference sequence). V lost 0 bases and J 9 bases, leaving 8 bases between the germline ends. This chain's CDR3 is CASSESGYKAFF. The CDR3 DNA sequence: TGCGCCAGCAGTGAGTCCGGGTACAAAGCTTTCTTT.

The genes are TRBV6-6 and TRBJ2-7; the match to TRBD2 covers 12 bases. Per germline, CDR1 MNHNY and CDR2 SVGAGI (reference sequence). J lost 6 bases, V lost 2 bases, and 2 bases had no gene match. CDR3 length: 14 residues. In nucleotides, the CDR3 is TGTGCCAGCAGTTACGGACTAGCGGGGTCCGAGCAGTACTTC. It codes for CASSYGLAGSEQYF.

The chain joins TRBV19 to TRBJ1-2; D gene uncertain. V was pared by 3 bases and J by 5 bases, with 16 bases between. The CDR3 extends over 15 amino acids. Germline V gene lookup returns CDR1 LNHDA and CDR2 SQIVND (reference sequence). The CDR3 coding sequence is TGTGCCAGTAGTATCCCGCAGGCTGGGGATTATGGCTACACCTTC. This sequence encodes CASSIPQAGDYGYTF. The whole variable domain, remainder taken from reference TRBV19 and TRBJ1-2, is DGGITQSPKYLFRKEGQNVTLSCEQNLNHDAMYWYRQDPGQGLRLIYYSQIVNDFQKGDIAEGYSVSREKKESFPLTVTSAQKNPTAFYLCASSIPQAGDYGYTFGSGTRLTVV.

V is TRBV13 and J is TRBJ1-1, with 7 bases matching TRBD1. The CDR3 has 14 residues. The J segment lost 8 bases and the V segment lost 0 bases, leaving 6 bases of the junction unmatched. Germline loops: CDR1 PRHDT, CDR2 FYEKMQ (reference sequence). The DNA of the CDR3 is TGTGCCAGCAGCTTAGGCTACGCGGGACAGGAAGCTTTCTTT. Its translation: CASSLGYAGQEAFF.

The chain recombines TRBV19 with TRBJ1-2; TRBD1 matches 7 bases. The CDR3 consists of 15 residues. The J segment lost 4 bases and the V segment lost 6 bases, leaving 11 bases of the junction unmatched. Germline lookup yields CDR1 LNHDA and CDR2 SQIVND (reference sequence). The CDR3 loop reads CASRTTGSQAYGYTF. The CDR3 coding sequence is TGTGCCAGTAGAACGACAGGGAGCCAAGCCTATGGCTACACCTTC.

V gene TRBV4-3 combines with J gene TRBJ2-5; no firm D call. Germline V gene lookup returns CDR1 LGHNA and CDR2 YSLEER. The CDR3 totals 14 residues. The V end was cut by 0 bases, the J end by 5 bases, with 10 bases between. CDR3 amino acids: CASSQDSPSETQYF. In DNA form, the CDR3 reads TGCGCCAGCAGCCAAGATAGTCCATCGGAGACCCAGTACTTC.

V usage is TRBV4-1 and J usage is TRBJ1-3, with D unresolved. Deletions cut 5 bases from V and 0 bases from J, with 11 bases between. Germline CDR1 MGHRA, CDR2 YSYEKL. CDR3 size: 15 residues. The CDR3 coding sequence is TGCGCCAGCAGCTTTTTGGTGAACTCTGGAAACACCATATATTTT. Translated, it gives CASSFLVNSGNTIYF.

The CDR3 DNA reads TGTGCCAGCGGTCGGACTAGCGGGGCCCAAGAGACCCAGTACTTC. Amino acids: CASGRTSGAQETQYF. The rearrangement joins TRBV2 to TRBJ2-5, with TRBD2 identical over 12 bases. The V gene's germline CDR1 is SNHLY and CDR2 FYNNEI. After removal of 8 bases from V and 1 base from J, the junction contained 5 bases not matched to a gene. The CDR3 covers 15 residues.

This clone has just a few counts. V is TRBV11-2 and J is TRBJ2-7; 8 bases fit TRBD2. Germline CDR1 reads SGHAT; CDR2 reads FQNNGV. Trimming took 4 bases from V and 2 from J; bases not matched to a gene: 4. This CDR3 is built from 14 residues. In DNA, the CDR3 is TGTGCCAGCAGCTACGGCGGGGGGACCTACGAGCAGTACTTC. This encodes CASSYGGGTYEQYF.